This passage covers 31 T cell receptor beta chains from one sample sequenced in a study of blood T cells in healthy people across ages. The second PCR ran 7 to 11 cycles with a sample-barcoded 5' primer and J-beta primers. TCRdb processed the 5' RACE reads anew with MiXCR; each CDR3 protein has one entry. The sample records about 930,000 distinct CDR3 sequences, about 28% being singletons. These records were also assigned to another study, of T cells of mothers and their children.

Sequenced: blood. The receptors originated from a middle-aged woman in good health.

V usage is TRBV7-9 and J usage is TRBJ1-6; 9 nucleotides line up with TRBD1. CDR1 and CDR2 from the germline V gene are SEHNR and FQNEAQ (reference sequence). The CDR3 has 16 amino acids. V was clipped by 5 bases and J by 7 bases; unmatched bases: 9. CDR3 amino acids: CASSPTGGAFNSPLHF. The CDR3 nucleotides read TGTGCCAGCAGCCCAACAGGGGGCGCCTTCAATTCACCCCTCCACTTT. Combining the CDR3 with reference TRBV7-9 and TRBJ1-6 gives the whole variable domain DTGVSQNPRHKITKRGQNVTFRCDPISEHNRLYWYRQTLGQGPEFLTYFQNEAQLEKSRLLSDRFSAERPKGSFSTLEIQRTEQGDSAMYLCASSPTGGAFNSPLHFGNGTRLTVT.

This chain links TRBV4-3 with TRBJ1-2, with 7 bases fitting TRBD1. CDR1 LGHNA and CDR2 YSLEER come from the germline V gene. The ends lost 2 bases at V and 4 bases at J; junction bases unmatched: 7. This CDR3 region has 15 residues. The CDR3 reads CASSQQQGTGYGYTF. The DNA of the CDR3 is TGCGCCAGCAGCCAACAACAGGGGACGGGCTATGGCTACACCTTC.

The rearrangement links TRBV27 to TRBJ2-7; perhaps TRBD2 as D (5 bases). V was clipped by 3 bases and J by 3 bases, with 12 bases between them. The CDR3 sequence is 14 residues long. Per germline, CDR1 MNHEY and CDR2 SMNVEV (reference sequence). The CDR3 sequence is CASSFARGFYEQYF. In DNA, the CDR3 is TGTGCCAGCAGTTTCGCCAGAGGGTTCTACGAGCAGTACTTC.

In its sample, this clonotype was seen a few times. The chain combines TRBV2 with TRBJ2-1; D perhaps matches TRBD1 (5 bases). CDR1 and CDR2 from the germline V gene are SNHLY and FYNNEI. The CDR3 runs 15 residues. V lost 6 bases and J lost 0, with 12 bases in between. CDR3 bases: TGTGCCAGCAGGGGGCAGGGAAGCTCCTACAATGAGCAGTTCTTC. Amino acids: CASRGQGSSYNEQFF.

This clonotype came up many times. In DNA, the CDR3 is TGCAGTGCTAGGTCTGGTTCCGCGAGTTGGGAGACCCAGTACTTC. It yields the protein CSARSGSASWETQYF. This chain uses TRBV20-1 with TRBJ2-5; D ambiguous. Germline V gene sequence: CDR1 DFQATT, CDR2 SNEGSKA (reference sequence). The CDR3 has 15 residues. Trimming left V 3 bases short and J 5 bases short, with 19 bases between.

The sample holds a few counts of this clonotype. This chain links TRBV27 with TRBJ1-5, with unresolved D. The CDR3 covers 13 residues. Trimming stripped 2 bases from V and 7 bases from J, with 9 bases between. Germline CDR1 and CDR2: MNHEY and SMNVEV (reference sequence). CDR3 coding DNA: TGTGCCAGCAGTTTAGAAGGTTTGCAGCCCCAGCATTTT. This sequence encodes CASSLEGLQPQHF.

This clonotype was picked up one time. This clone may be a read error of a much larger clone one base away. The rearrangement joins TRBV9 to TRBJ1-2; D is ambiguous. In germline, CDR1 is SGDLS, CDR2 YYNGEE. The CDR3 totals 13 residues. CDR3 sequence: CASNVEVNRGYTF. CDR3 bases: TGTGCCAGCAACGTAGAAGTAAACCGTGGCTACACCTTC.

As regards this clonotype: This could be a read error, since a much larger clone is one nucleotide away. The chain has TRBV30 and TRBJ1-4; 7 bases agree with TRBD1. The CDR3 sequence is 13 residues long. Germline V gene sequence: CDR1 GTSNPN, CDR2 SVGIG (reference sequence). DNA for the CDR3: TGTGCCTGGGGGGGACAGACTAGTGAAAAACTGTTTTTT. As protein: CAWGGQTSEKLFF.

Turning to this clonotype: A much larger clone differs by one base, so this may be a read error. The V and J genes are TRBV9 and TRBJ2-5; D ambiguous. The germline V gene has CDR1 SGDLS and CDR2 YYNGEE. This CDR3 has 14 amino acids. The DNA for the CDR3 is TGTGCCAGCAGCCCAGAAGGCAGCCAAGAGGCCCAGTACTTC. Amino acid sequence: CASSPEGSQEAQYF. The whole variable domain, filled in from reference TRBV9 and TRBJ2-5, reads DSGVTQTPKHLITATGQRVTLRCSPRSGDLSVYWYQQSLDQGLQFLIQYYNGEERAKGNILERFSAQQFPDLHSELNLSSLELGDSALYFCASSPEGSQEAQYFGPGTRLLVL.

Turning to this clonotype: The junction differs from germline at one of its ends, possibly a read error. The rearrangement uses TRBV24-1 and TRBJ2-4; D may be TRBD1 (6 bases). The closer fit of TRBJ2-5 to the DNA end suggests the J call may be wrong. The CDR3 is 15 amino acids. The germline CDR1 and CDR2 sequences are KGHDR and SFDVKD. This CDR3 is CVTSEPRTEGETQYF. The CDR3 DNA is TGTGTCACCAGTGAGCCGCGGACAGAGGGGGAGACCCAGTACTTC.

This clonotype was observed at least ten times. The V gene is TRBV3-1, the J gene TRBJ2-7, with TRBD1 identical over 10 bases. The V gene's germline CDR1 is LGHDT and CDR2 YNNKEL (reference sequence). V gave up 4 bases and J gave up 6 bases; unmatched junction bases: 9. There are 15 residues in the CDR3. The CDR3 DNA follows: TGTGCCAGCAGCCGAAAGACAGGGGGCGTAGGCGAGCAGTACTTC. Translating gives CASSRKTGGVGEQYF.

The CDR3 loop reads CASSQQGGKDTQYF. The CDR3 coding sequence is TGTGCCAGCAGTCAGCAGGGTGGTAAAGATACGCAGTATTTT. This chain links TRBV28 with TRBJ2-3; D is possibly TRBD1 (5 bases). Germline V gives CDR1 MDHEN, CDR2 SYDVKM. CDR3 size: 14 residues. The V end lost 5 bases, the J end lost 5 bases, and 14 bases lay between the germline ends.

This chain connects TRBV7-9 to TRBJ2-5; tentatively, D is TRBD1 (7 bases). Germline V gene data show CDR1 as SEHNR and CDR2 as FQNEAQ (reference sequence). With 6 bases removed from V and 2 bases from J, the gap between germline ends came to 13 bases. The CDR3 contains 14 residues. The chain's CDR3 is CASRRGTEQETQYF. In nucleotides, the CDR3 is TGTGCCAGCAGGCGCGGGACAGAGCAAGAGACCCAGTACTTC.

This rearrangement joins TRBV20-1 to TRBJ1-5, with 9 bases fitting TRBD1. CDR1 and CDR2 from the germline V gene are DFQATT and SNEGSKA (reference sequence). Germline trimming cut 4 bases from V and 3 bases from J; bases unmatched to any gene: 7. The CDR3 extends over 15 amino acids. The CDR3 DNA reads as TGCAGTGCTACAACCGGGACAGGGTACAATCAGCCCCAGCATTTT. Translated: CSATTGTGYNQPQHF.

This clonotype showed up many times. This chain uses TRBV2 with TRBJ2-7; TRBD1 matches at 7 bases. From germline, CDR1 is SNHLY and CDR2 FYNNEI. CDR3 size: 14 residues. J gave up 2 bases and V 5 bases, and 6 bases lay outside the gene matches. The CDR3 sequence: CASSSQGQTYEQYF. The DNA of the CDR3 is TGTGCCAGCAGTTCACAGGGGCAGACCTACGAGCAGTACTTC.

V usage is TRBV6-1 and J usage is TRBJ2-1, with 14 bases identical to TRBD2. Germline V gene sequence: CDR1 MNHNS, CDR2 SASEGT. The CDR3 totals 16 residues. V lost 6 bases and J lost 4; bases outside the gene matches: 5. DNA for the CDR3: TGTGCCAGCAGAGGGACTAGCGGGGGCCTTTACAATGAGCAGTTCTTC. Its translation: CASRGTSGGLYNEQFF.

The table lists this clonotype with a count of one. The chain carries TRBV5-5 and TRBJ1-3; 10 bases are shared with TRBD1. The CDR3 spans 18 residues. After removal of 4 bases from V and 4 bases from J, the junction contained 14 bases not matched to a gene. From germline, CDR1 is SGHKS and CDR2 YYEKEE (reference sequence). In DNA form, the CDR3 reads TGTGCCAGCAGCCTGAGTCCGGGACAGGGGACTTCGGGAAACACCATATATTTT. This gives the protein CASSLSPGQGTSGNTIYF.

The rearrangement uses TRBV10-3 and TRBJ2-7; 9 nucleotides align to TRBD1. Germline CDR1 ENHRY, CDR2 SYGVKD. The V gene end was trimmed by 6 bases and the J gene end by 4 bases; junction bases not matched to a gene: 7. This CDR3 comprises 14 residues. The CDR3 DNA sequence: TGTGCCATCAGACAGGGGGCCCTGGGTTACGAGCAGTACTTC. This codes for CAIRQGALGYEQYF.

The chain couples TRBV2 to TRBJ2-5, with D maybe TRBD1 (6 bases). This CDR3 has 15 amino acids. CDR1 is SNHLY, CDR2 FYNNEI, per germline. V was cut by 7 bases and J by 4 bases, with 19 bases left in between. Here the CDR3 reads CASTRRTGSGETQYF. In nucleotides, the CDR3 is TGTGCCAGCACGCGCAGAACAGGGTCTGGAGAGACCCAGTACTTC.

V is TRBV3-1 and J is TRBJ1-1, with TRBD1 as a possible D gene (5 bases). The CDR3 totals 14 residues. Germline V gene sequence: CDR1 LGHDT, CDR2 YNNKEL (reference sequence). With 3 bases removed from V and 4 bases from J, the gap between germline ends came to 12 bases. CDR3 loop: CASSQRAQATEAFF. CDR3 sequence (DNA): TGTGCCAGCAGCCAGAGGGCACAGGCCACTGAAGCTTTCTTT.

The chain joins TRBV4-2 to TRBJ1-5; tentatively, D is TRBD1 (6 bases). Per germline, CDR1 LGHNA and CDR2 YNFKEQ. The CDR3 runs 14 residues. V was clipped by 5 bases and J by 5 bases, with 13 bases between them. This chain's CDR3 is CASSSMAGDQPQHF. The CDR3 DNA is TGTGCCAGCAGCTCAATGGCAGGGGATCAGCCCCAGCATTTT.

In nucleotides, the CDR3 is TGTGCCAGCAAGCCGTGGACTAGCGGAGACACAGATACGCAGTATTTT. Its protein product is CASKPWTSGDTDTQYF. The V gene is TRBV2, the J gene TRBJ2-3, with 10 nucleotides matching TRBD2. Trimming took 7 bases from V and 2 from J; bases not matched to a gene: 9. Germline CDR1 SNHLY, CDR2 FYNNEI. CDR3 length: 16 residues.

As for this clonotype: This may be a read error, as it is one base from a much larger clone. The chain is built from TRBV3-1 and TRBJ2-1; D is uncertain. CDR3 length: 12 amino acids. Germline CDR1 and CDR2: LGHDT and YNNKEL (reference sequence). In DNA, the CDR3 is TGTGCCAGCAGCCAAGTGGGAATTGAGCAGTCCTTC. This translates into CASSQVGIEQSF.

This clonotype was counted ten times or more. This chain connects TRBV10-3 to TRBJ2-3; no clear D. The CDR3 contains 15 residues. Germline values: CDR1 ENHRY, CDR2 SYGVKD. With 0 bases removed from V and 0 bases from J, the gap between germline ends came to 7 bases. CDR3 coding DNA: TGTGCCATCAGTGAGTCGGCAGATAGCACAGATACGCAGTATTTT. It encodes CAISESADSTDTQYF.

The chain combines TRBV7-9 with TRBJ2-7; 13 bases agree with TRBD2. J gave up 7 bases and V 5 bases, and 5 bases lay outside the gene matches. The CDR3 totals 14 residues. Looked up from germline, CDR1 is SEHNR and CDR2 is FQNEAQ (reference sequence). The CDR3 region is CASSPLAGGLEQYF. CDR3 in DNA: TGTGCCAGCAGCCCACTAGCGGGGGGGCTGGAGCAGTACTTC.

This clonotype occurred many times. The genes are TRBV29-1 and TRBJ2-1; D call uncertain. The end of the DNA is better explained by TRBJ2-7, so the J call may be wrong. The CDR3 has 12 amino acids. The germline V gene has CDR1 SQVTM and CDR2 ANQGSEA. CDR3 sequence reads: CSVDPSYNEQYF. The CDR3 DNA reads TGCAGCGTTGACCCCTCCTACAATGAGCAGTACTTC.

The chain joins TRBV9 to TRBJ2-3; D is ambiguous. The CDR3 extends over 15 amino acids. Germline lookup yields CDR1 SGDLS and CDR2 YYNGEE. The V end was cut by 2 bases, the J end by 0 bases, with 10 bases between. Written as DNA, the CDR3 is TGTGCCAGCAGCGTTACCACGATTAGCACAGATACGCAGTATTTT. Its protein is CASSVTTISTDTQYF.

This clonotype showed up just a few times. The chain couples TRBV7-8 to TRBJ2-7, with a tentative D call TRBD1 (5 bases). Germline V gene sequence: CDR1 SGHVS, CDR2 FQNEAQ. The CDR3 runs to 16 residues. V was trimmed by 0 bases and J by 0 bases, leaving 12 bases between them. The chain's CDR3 is CASSLAHRQSSYEQYF. In nucleotides, the CDR3 is TGTGCCAGCAGCTTAGCTCATCGACAGAGCTCCTACGAGCAGTACTTC.

This clonotype was detected ten times or more. CDR3 sequence reads: CASSHGTSGYYEQYF. CDR3 sequence (DNA): TGCGCCAGCAGCCACGGGACTAGCGGTTACTACGAGCAGTACTTC. The chain uses TRBV4-1 and TRBJ2-7; 11 bases match TRBD2. The CDR3 has 15 residues. The V segment lost 3 bases and the J segment 3 bases; nucleotides outside the gene matches: 4. CDR1 and CDR2 (germline): MGHRA, YSYEKL.

The rearrangement uses TRBV12-3 or TRBV12-4 and TRBJ2-1; D assignment may be TRBD1 or TRBD2 (5 bases each). The CDR3 loop spans 15 amino acids. The V end lost 6 bases, the J end lost 6 bases, and 18 bases lay between the germline ends. This CDR3 reads CASSGTHGTSNEQFF. The CDR3 DNA reads TGTGCCAGCAGCGGGACCCACGGCACTTCCAATGAGCAGTTCTTC.

The CDR3 coding sequence is TGCGCCAGCAGCTCAGGACGGTCGAACACTGAAGCTTTCTTT. Its translation: CASSSGRSNTEAFF. The V and J genes are TRBV4-3 and TRBJ1-1; D unclear. Trimming took off 5 bases at V and 1 base at J, with 11 bases between the two ends. CDR3 length: 14 residues. Germline V lookup: CDR1 LGHNA, CDR2 YSLEER.